The source of this TCR beta chain is a study of blood T cell repertoires in COVID-19. In the study overall: The analysed material was cDNA or gDNA that came from T cells, B-cell-depleted T cells, or PBMCs.

Authors' methods: Researchers report that nucleated cell counts were estimated from reference gene primer amplification. Generated by immunoSEQ multiplex PCR, the TCRdb table keeps only in-frame clones and is missing some. That table is the source of V, J and clone size, and D and trimming were worked out from the DNA. The sample consists of roughly 220,000 clones, around four fifths of them appearing once. Per germline, CDR1 SGHAT and CDR2 FQNNGV. CDR3 length: 13 amino acids. V lost 5 bases and J lost 10; bases outside the gene matches: 6. Input material: peripheral blood. The TCR comes from a man under 40 with active or convalescent COVID-19. This chain connects TRBV11-2 to TRBJ2-1, with 9 bases identical to TRBD2. The CDR3 protein is CASSPSGRREQFF. The CDR3 DNA sequence: TGTGCCAGCAGCCCCAGCGGGAGGAGGGAGCAGTTCTTC.